What follows are 24 T cell receptor beta chains derived from one specimen sequenced in a study of cytomegalovirus exposure and HLA in healthy donors. PCR employed 60 Vbeta and 13 Jbeta primers. Only in-frame clones appear in the TCRdb table, and some are missing; sequencing was by immunoSEQ multiplex PCR. This repertoire shows 90,000 to 130,000 clones, 79% found once; its top ten account for 2.5% to 3%. The sample comprised PBMCs. The receptor set was obtained from a woman aged 18-35 years in good health and CMV-seropositive.

This chain connects TRBV5-1 to TRBJ1-2, with D maybe TRBD1 (5 bases). CDR3 length equals 14 residues. Germline loops: CDR1 SGHRS, CDR2 YFSETQ. V lost 4 bases, J lost 7 bases, and 17 bases lay in between. The CDR3 spells CASSPGQGSAGYTF. The CDR3 region has the DNA TGCGCCAGCAGCCCCGGGCAGGGCTCGGCTGGCTACACCTTC.

The chain carries TRBV5-1 and TRBJ1-1, with TRBD1 as a possible D gene (5 bases). The V gene's germline CDR1 is SGHRS and CDR2 YFSETQ. This CDR3 is built from 15 residues. Between the trimmed V and J ends, which lost 4 bases and 4 bases, there was a span of 17 bases. The CDR3 nucleotides read TGCGCCAGCAGCCCGGGCAGGGAAAGGGGCACTGAAGCTTTCTTT. It translates to CASSPGRERGTEAFF.

This clone was recorded once. This chain links TRBV7-8 with TRBJ2-1; TRBD1 might be the D (6 bases). The germline V gene encodes CDR1 SGHVS and CDR2 FQNEAQ. Trimming took 5 bases from V and 0 from J, leaving 17 bases between them. The CDR3 has 17 residues. The CDR3 DNA reads TGTGCCAGCAGCCGAGGGATAGACAGGAGCTCCTACAATGAGCAGTTCTTC. It is translated as CASSRGIDRSSYNEQFF.

There are a few counts of this clone. Here the CDR3 reads CASSLGSGGEYQETQYF. The CDR3 DNA is TGTGCCAGCAGTTTAGGGTCTGGAGGGGAGTACCAAGAGACCCAGTACTTC. This sequence joins TRBV27 and TRBJ2-5; maybe TRBD2 (6 bases). CDR1 MNHEY and CDR2 SMNVEV come from the germline V gene (reference sequence). CDR3 size: 17 residues. Trimming left V 2 bases short and J 0 bases short, with 16 bases between.

The chain combines TRBV2 with TRBJ2-5; 8 nucleotides align to TRBD1. The V gene end was trimmed by 3 bases and the J gene end by 2 bases; junction bases not matched to a gene: 20. Germline CDR1 is SNHLY and CDR2 is FYNNEI. The CDR3 covers 20 residues. The CDR3 region is CASSERGQGAVNRQQETQYF. CDR3 DNA sequence: TGTGCCAGCAGTGAGAGGGGGCAGGGGGCGGTTAATAGACAACAAGAGACCCAGTACTTC.

This clone appeared a few times. The V gene is TRBV7-3, the J gene TRBJ2-3; 9 nucleotides align to TRBD2. The V segment lost 5 bases and the J segment 5 bases; nucleotides outside the gene matches: 5. There are 14 residues in the CDR3. The germline V gene encodes CDR1 SGHTA and CDR2 FQGTGA. The CDR3 DNA reads as TGTGCCAGCAGCCTTAGCGGGAGTGGAGATACGCAGTATTTT. Translation: CASSLSGSGDTQYF. Full variable domain (missing parts from reference TRBV7-3 and TRBJ2-3): GAGVSQTPSNKVTEKGKYVELRCDPISGHTALYWYRQSLGQGPEFLIYFQGTGAADDSGLPNDRFFAVRPEGSVSTLKIQRTERGDSAVYLCASSLSGSGDTQYFGPGTRLTVL.

The genes are TRBV14 and TRBJ1-2, with D unresolved. This CDR3 is 15 amino acids long. V was trimmed by 0 bases and J by 4 bases, leaving 12 bases between them. Germline values: CDR1 SGHDN, CDR2 FVKESK. CDR3 residues: CASSQDSVSVYGYTF. The CDR3 DNA is TGTGCCAGCAGCCAAGACTCAGTTAGCGTCTATGGCTACACCTTC.

The V and J genes are TRBV6-1 and TRBJ1-2; the match to TRBD1 covers 7 bases. In germline, CDR1 is MNHNS, CDR2 SASEGT. V was clipped by 5 bases and J by 0 bases; unmatched bases: 6. CDR3 length: 15 residues. DNA of the CDR3: TGTGCCAGCAGTTTTACAGGGGAGACTAACTATGGCTACACCTTC. It translates to CASSFTGETNYGYTF.

This sequence joins TRBV28 and TRBJ2-6; no clear D. Trimming removed 5 bases from V and 4 bases from J, with 6 bases in between. This CDR3 is 13 amino acids long. Germline CDR1 reads MDHEN; CDR2 reads SYDVKM. The chain's CDR3 is CASSPLGANVLTF. The CDR3 DNA follows: TGTGCCAGCAGTCCCCTCGGGGCCAACGTCCTGACTTTC. The full variable domain, with the rest looked up from reference TRBV28 and TRBJ2-6, is DVKVTQSSRYLVKRTGEKVFLECVQDMDHENMFWYRQDPGLGLRLIYFSYDVKMKEKGDIPEGYSVSREKKERFSLILESASTNQTSMYLCASSPLGANVLTFGAGSRLTVL.

This clone was detected a few times. The chain recombines TRBV25-1 with TRBJ1-4; 9 bases align to TRBD1. The CDR3 consists of 15 residues. V was clipped by 2 bases and J by 7 bases; unmatched bases: 5. Germline-derived CDR1 and CDR2 are MGHDK and SYGVNS. CDR3 region: CASSEPGTGSEKLFF. CDR3 coding DNA: TGTGCCAGCAGTGAACCCGGGACAGGGAGTGAAAAACTGTTTTTT.

The CDR3 DNA sequence: TGCGCCAGCAACAAAGGGGGTCCAATGTCCTGGGGGGAGCTGTTTTTT. Protein product: CASNKGGPMSWGELFF. The V and J genes are TRBV10-1 and TRBJ2-2, with a weak D call TRBD1 (6 bases). Germline V gives CDR1 WNHNN, CDR2 SYGVQD (reference sequence). V shed 7 bases and J shed 8 bases, with 23 bases lying between them. The CDR3 loop spans 16 amino acids.

The chain couples TRBV28 to TRBJ1-2; a weak D match, TRBD1 (5 bases). CDR3 length: 14 amino acids. V lost 2 bases and J lost 6, with 13 bases in between. The germline gives CDR1 MDHEN, CDR2 SYDVKM. The CDR3 DNA is TGTGCCAGCAGTTTACGTGGGGGAGGCAATGGCTACACCTTC. Its protein product is CASSLRGGGNGYTF.

The chain joins TRBV6-6 to TRBJ2-4; 9 nucleotides align to TRBD2. J gave up 5 bases and V 6 bases, and 11 bases lay outside the gene matches. CDR1 is MNHNY and CDR2 is SVGAGI in the germline V gene (reference sequence). This CDR3 contains 16 residues. The CDR3 is CASREGGSGRENIQYF. The CDR3 coding sequence is TGTGCCAGCAGGGAGGGGGGTAGCGGGAGAGAAAACATTCAGTACTTC.

The chain links TRBV6-5 to TRBJ2-2; TRBD1 is a possible D gene (6 bases). CDR3 length equals 14 residues. With 4 bases removed from V and 5 bases from J, the gap between germline ends came to 11 bases. Per the germline V gene, CDR1 is MNHEY and CDR2 is SVGAGI. Here the CDR3 reads CASSSRTATGELFF. CDR3 nucleotides: TGTGCCAGCAGTTCACGGACAGCTACCGGGGAGCTGTTTTTT.

This rearrangement joins TRBV15 to TRBJ1-5; TRBD1 matches 9 bases. The germline V gene has CDR1 LNHNV and CDR2 YYDKDF (reference sequence). This CDR3 contains 16 residues. V lost 3 bases to trimming and J lost 4 bases; unmatched junction nucleotides: 7. The DNA of the CDR3 is TGTGCCACCAGCAGCCTAGGAGGGACAGGGAATCAGCCCCAGCATTTT. It specifies CATSSLGGTGNQPQHF.

This chain links TRBV5-8 with TRBJ1-4, with no clear D. The CDR3 spans 15 residues. CDR1 is SGHTS and CDR2 is YDEGEE in the germline V gene. V lost 9 bases to trimming and J lost 8 bases, with 23 bases between them. As DNA, the CDR3 is TGTGCCACCGAGCCAGGAACGGGATCAGGCGAAAAACTGTTTTTT. Amino acids: CATEPGTGSGEKLFF.

This chain connects TRBV2 to TRBJ2-5; 7 bases match TRBD2. This CDR3 has 14 residues. The germline CDR1 and CDR2 sequences are SNHLY and FYNNEI. The V gene end was trimmed by 7 bases and the J gene end by 5 bases; junction bases not matched to a gene: 10. CDR3 amino acids: CASTSGTDWETQYF. CDR3 in DNA: TGTGCCAGCACGAGCGGGACGGATTGGGAGACCCAGTACTTC.

The V gene is TRBV2, the J gene TRBJ2-3; D is perhaps TRBD2 (6 bases). This CDR3 is built from 14 residues. From germline, CDR1 is SNHLY and CDR2 FYNNEI. Trimming cost V 5 bases and J 2 bases, with 11 bases left between them. The chain's CDR3 is CASSPGLYTDTQYF. The CDR3 nucleotides read TGTGCCAGCAGTCCGGGACTGTACACAGATACGCAGTATTTT.

This chain connects TRBV6-6 to TRBJ2-1, with D tentatively TRBD2 (6 bases). The ends were cut back, 5 bases at V and 3 bases at J, with 11 bases in the middle. Germline V gene sequence: CDR1 MNHNY, CDR2 SVGAGI (reference sequence). The CDR3 contains 14 residues. The CDR3 DNA reads as TGTGCCAGCAGTCCACAGACTAGCTACAATGAGCAGTTCTTC. It codes for CASSPQTSYNEQFF.

This chain connects TRBV5-6 to TRBJ1-2; D is undetermined. The CDR3 has 14 amino acids. Trimming took 1 base from V and 0 from J, leaving 7 bases between them. Germline loops: CDR1 SGHDT, CDR2 YYEEEE. The CDR3 DNA reads TGTGCCAGCAGCTTGCTCACGGCTAACTATGGCTACACCTTC. Translated: CASSLLTANYGYTF.

This clone appeared a few times. The chain recombines TRBV15 with TRBJ2-5; D is unclear. CDR1 and CDR2 from the germline V gene are LNHNV and YYDKDF (reference sequence). CDR3 size: 14 residues. Trimming took 0 bases from V and 1 from J, leaving 6 bases between them. The CDR3 reads CATSRDESQETQYF. CDR3 DNA: TGTGCCACCAGCAGAGATGAGAGCCAAGAGACCCAGTACTTC.

The CDR3 loop reads CASSLGGGNTIYF. In nucleotides, the CDR3 is TGTGCCAGCAGTTTAGGAGGAGGAAACACCATATATTTT. The chain joins TRBV27 to TRBJ1-3; the D is unclear. The CDR3 totals 13 residues. Trimming left V 2 bases short and J 4 bases short, with 6 bases between. Germline V gives CDR1 MNHEY, CDR2 SMNVEV (reference sequence).

This clone occurred a few times. V is TRBV12-5 and J is TRBJ1-1; D remains ambiguous. This CDR3 has 13 residues. Germline CDR1 reads LGHNT; CDR2 reads FRNRAP. Trimming took off 7 bases at V and 4 bases at J, with 13 bases between the two ends. As DNA, the CDR3 is TGTGCTAGTGCCCCGGACTTGGGCACTGAAGCTTTCTTT. Amino acids: CASAPDLGTEAFF.

V and J are TRBV28 and TRBJ2-2, with TRBD1 matching over 8 bases. CDR3 length: 17 amino acids. J was trimmed by 7 bases and V by 6 bases; bases with no gene match: 16. Germline CDR1 MDHEN, CDR2 SYDVKM. Written as DNA, the CDR3 is TGTGCCAGCAGACCTACCCTCGGACAGGGAAGTAGCGGGGAGCTGTTTTTT. Protein: CASRPTLGQGSSGELFF.